The clone carrying this TCR beta chain appeared many times. Its antigen is currently unknown. This sample is part of a study of identical twins. Study-wide findings and caveats: Fewer insertions characterized abundant cord blood beta clonotypes, whereas memory repertoires showed none. For out-of-frame alpha sequences shared by twins, low generation probability was in excess.

Donors uniformly comprised healthy Caucasians. TCRdb reanalysed the 5' RACE reads using MiXCR and keeps one entry per CDR3 protein. This sample has about 200,000 distinct CDR3 sequences, with roughly a tenth found just once. This CDR3 comprises 12 residues. The ends lost 4 bases at V and 8 bases at J; junction bases unmatched: 3. Germline values: CDR1 SGHRS, CDR2 YFSETQ. The receptor comes from a woman between 18 and 29 years old in good health. The V gene is TRBV5-1, the J gene TRBJ1-2; 9 bases align to TRBD1. What was sequenced was memory (CD45RO+) T cells sorted from blood. CDR3 sequence reads: CASSPGQGGYTF. CDR3 nucleotide sequence: TGCGCCAGCAGCCCGGGACAGGGCGGCTACACCTTC.